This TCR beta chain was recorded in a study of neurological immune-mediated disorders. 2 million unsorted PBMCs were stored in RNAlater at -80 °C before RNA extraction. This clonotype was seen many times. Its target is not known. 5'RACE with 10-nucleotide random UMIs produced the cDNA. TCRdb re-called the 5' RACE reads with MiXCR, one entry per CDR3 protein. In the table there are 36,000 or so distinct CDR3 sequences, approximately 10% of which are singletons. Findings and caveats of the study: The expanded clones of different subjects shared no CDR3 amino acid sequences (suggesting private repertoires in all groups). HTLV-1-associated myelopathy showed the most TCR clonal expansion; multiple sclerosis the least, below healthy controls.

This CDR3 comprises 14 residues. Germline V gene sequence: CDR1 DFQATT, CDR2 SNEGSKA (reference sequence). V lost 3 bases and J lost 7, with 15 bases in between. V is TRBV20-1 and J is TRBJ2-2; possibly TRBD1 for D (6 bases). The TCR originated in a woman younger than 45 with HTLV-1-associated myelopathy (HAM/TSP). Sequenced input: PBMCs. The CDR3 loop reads CSASTGNGVGELFF. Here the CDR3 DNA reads TGCAGTGCTAGCACAGGGAATGGAGTCGGGGAGCTGTTTTTT.